This T cell receptor (beta chain) was sequenced for a study of blood T cell repertoires in COVID-19. At the level of the study: The samples span acute and convalescent COVID-19 from the United States, Italy and Spain. T cells, B-cell-depleted T cells, or PBMCs supplied cDNA or gDNA.

This clone was found once. Original processing methods: For nucleated cells, counts were estimated from reference gene primer amplification. Generated by immunoSEQ multiplex PCR, the TCRdb table keeps only in-frame clones and is missing some. V and J calls and clone size are those listed in that table; D and trimming were worked out from the DNA. There are 55,000 to 70,000 clones in the sample; 88% occur only once, and 6.5% to 8.5% lies in the top ten. CDR3 length equals 17 residues. V was trimmed by 0 bases and J by 5 bases, leaving 23 bases between them. Germline V gives CDR1 GTSNPN, CDR2 SVGIG (reference sequence).

The TCR originated in a woman between 70 and 85 years old with active COVID-19. The source material was peripheral blood. The chain uses TRBV30 and TRBJ2-7; D gene ambiguous. CDR3 in DNA: TGTGCCTGGAGTGTAAGGTGGGTTTGGCTAGTTGCCCACGAGCAGTACTTC. It encodes CAWSVRWVWLVAHEQYF.